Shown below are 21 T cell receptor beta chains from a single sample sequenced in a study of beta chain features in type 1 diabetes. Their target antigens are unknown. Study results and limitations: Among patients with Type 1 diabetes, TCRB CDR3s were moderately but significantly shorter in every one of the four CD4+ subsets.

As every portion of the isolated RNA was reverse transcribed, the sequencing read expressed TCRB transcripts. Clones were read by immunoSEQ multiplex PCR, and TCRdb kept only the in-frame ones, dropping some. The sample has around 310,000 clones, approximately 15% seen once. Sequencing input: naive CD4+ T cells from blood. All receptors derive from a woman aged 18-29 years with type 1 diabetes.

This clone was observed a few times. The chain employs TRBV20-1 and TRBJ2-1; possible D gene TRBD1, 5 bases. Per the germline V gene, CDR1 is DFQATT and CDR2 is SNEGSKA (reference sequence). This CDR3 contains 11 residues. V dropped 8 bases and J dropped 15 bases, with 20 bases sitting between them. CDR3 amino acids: CSPYYQGSAFF. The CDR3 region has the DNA TGCAGTCCCTACTATCAGGGATCTGCGTTCTTC.

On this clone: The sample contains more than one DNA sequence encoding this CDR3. Here the CDR3 DNA reads TGTGCCAGCAGTAAGGGAGACACAGATACGCAGTATTTT. Translation: CASSKGDTDTQYF. The chain couples TRBV28 to TRBJ2-3; D possibly corresponds to TRBD2 (5 bases). Deletions cut 5 bases from V and 2 bases from J, with 8 bases between. Looked up from germline, CDR1 is MDHEN and CDR2 is SYDVKM. This CDR3 is built from 13 residues.

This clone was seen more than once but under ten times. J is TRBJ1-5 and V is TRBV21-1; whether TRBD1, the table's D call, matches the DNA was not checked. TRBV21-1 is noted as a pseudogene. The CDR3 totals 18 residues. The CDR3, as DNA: TGTGCCAGCAGCAAGCTCCGACAGGGAATGGGTGCGCATCAGCCCCAGCATTTT. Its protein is CASSKLRQGMGAHQPQHF.

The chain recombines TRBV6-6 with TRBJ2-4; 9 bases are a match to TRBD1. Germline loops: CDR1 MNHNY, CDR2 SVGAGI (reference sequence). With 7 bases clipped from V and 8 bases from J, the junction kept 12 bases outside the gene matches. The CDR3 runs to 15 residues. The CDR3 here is CASNDNGQGQHIQYF. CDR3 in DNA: TGTGCCAGCAATGACAATGGACAGGGGCAGCACATTCAGTACTTC.

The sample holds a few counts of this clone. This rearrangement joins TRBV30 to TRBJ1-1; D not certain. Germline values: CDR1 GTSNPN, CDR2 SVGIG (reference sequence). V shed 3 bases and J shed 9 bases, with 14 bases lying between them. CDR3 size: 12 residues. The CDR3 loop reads CAWRRDFMKAFF. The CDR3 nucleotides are TGTGCCTGGAGGCGGGATTTTATGAAAGCTTTCTTT.

CDR3 DNA: TGTGCCAGCACCACCGGTTCTAGCGGGCCCCACAATGAGCAGTTCTTC. Translation: CASTTGSSGPHNEQFF. V and J are TRBV9 and TRBJ2-1, with 8 bases lining up with TRBD2. The ends lost 6 bases at V and 5 bases at J; junction bases unmatched: 13. The length of the CDR3 is 16 residues. Per the germline V gene, CDR1 is SGDLS and CDR2 is YYNGEE.

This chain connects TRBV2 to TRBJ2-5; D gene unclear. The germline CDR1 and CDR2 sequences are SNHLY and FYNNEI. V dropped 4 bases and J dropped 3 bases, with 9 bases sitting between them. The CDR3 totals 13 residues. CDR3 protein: CASSVGQKETQYF. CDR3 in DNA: TGTGCCAGCAGTGTGGGCCAAAAAGAGACCCAGTACTTC.

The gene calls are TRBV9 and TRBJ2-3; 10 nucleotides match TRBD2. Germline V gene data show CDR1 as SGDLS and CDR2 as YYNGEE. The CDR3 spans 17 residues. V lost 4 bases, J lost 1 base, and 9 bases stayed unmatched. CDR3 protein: CASSPTPGTSGTDTQYF. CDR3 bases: TGTGCCAGCAGCCCCACGCCAGGGACTAGCGGCACAGATACGCAGTATTTT. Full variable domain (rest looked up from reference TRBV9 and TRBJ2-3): DSGVTQTPKHLITATGQRVTLRCSPRSGDLSVYWYQQSLDQGLQFLIQYYNGEERAKGNILERFSAQQFPDLHSELNLSSLELGDSALYFCASSPTPGTSGTDTQYFGPGTRLTVL.

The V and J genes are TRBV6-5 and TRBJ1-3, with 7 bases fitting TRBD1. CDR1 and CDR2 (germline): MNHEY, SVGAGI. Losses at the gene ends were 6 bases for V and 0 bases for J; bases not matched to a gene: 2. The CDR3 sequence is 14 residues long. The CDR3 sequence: CASSDRASGNTIYF. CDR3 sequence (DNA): TGTGCCAGCAGCGACAGGGCCTCTGGAAACACCATATATTTT.

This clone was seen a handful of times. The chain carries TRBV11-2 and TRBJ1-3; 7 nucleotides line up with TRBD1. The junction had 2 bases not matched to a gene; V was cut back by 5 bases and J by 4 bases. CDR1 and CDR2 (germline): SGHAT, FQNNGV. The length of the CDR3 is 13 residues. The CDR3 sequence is CASSRDRGNTIYF. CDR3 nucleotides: TGTGCCAGCAGCCGGGACAGAGGAAACACCATATATTTT. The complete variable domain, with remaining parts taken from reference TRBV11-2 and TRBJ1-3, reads EAGVAQSPRYKIIEKRQSVAFWCNPISGHATLYWYQQILGQGPKLLIQFQNNGVVDDSQLPKDRFSAERLKGVDSTLKIQPAKLEDSAVYLCASSRDRGNTIYFGEGSWLTVV.

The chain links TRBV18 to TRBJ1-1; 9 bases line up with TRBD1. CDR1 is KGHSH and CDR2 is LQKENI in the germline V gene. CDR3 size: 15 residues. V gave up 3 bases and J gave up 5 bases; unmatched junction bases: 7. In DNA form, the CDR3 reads TGTGCCAGCTCACCTTTGGGACAGGGAGGGACTGAAGCTTTCTTT. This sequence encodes CASSPLGQGGTEAFF.

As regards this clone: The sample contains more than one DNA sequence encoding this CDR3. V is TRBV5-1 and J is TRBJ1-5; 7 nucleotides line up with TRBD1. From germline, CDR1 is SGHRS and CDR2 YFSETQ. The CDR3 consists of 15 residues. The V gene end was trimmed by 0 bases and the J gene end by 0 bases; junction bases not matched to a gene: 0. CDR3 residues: CASSLGDSSNQPQHF. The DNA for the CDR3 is TGCGCCAGCAGCTTGGGGGACAGTAGCAATCAGCCCCAGCATTTT. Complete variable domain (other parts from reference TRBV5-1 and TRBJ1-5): KAGVTQTPRYLIKTRGQQVTLSCSPISGHRSVSWYQQTPGQGLQFLFEYFSETQRNKGNFPGRFSGRQFSNSRSEMNVSTLELGDSALYLCASSLGDSSNQPQHFGDGTRLSIL.

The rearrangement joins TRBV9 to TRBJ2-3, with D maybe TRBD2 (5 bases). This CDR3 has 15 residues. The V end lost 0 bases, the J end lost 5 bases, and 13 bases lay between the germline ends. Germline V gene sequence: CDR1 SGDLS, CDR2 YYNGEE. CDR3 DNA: TGTGCCAGCAGCGTAGCCGAGGGCTGGGTAGATACGCAGTATTTT. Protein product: CASSVAEGWVDTQYF.

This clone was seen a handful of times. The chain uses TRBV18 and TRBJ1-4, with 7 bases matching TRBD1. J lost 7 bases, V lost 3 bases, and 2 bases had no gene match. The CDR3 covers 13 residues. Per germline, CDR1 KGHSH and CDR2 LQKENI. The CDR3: CASSPGQTEKLFF. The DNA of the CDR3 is TGTGCCAGCTCACCGGGACAGACTGAAAAACTGTTTTTT. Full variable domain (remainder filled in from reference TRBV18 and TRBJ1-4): NAGVMQNPRHLVRRRGQEARLRCSPMKGHSHVYWYRQLPEEGLKFMVYLQKENIIDESGMPKERFSAEFPKEGPSILRIQQVVRGDSAAYFCASSPGQTEKLFFGSGTQLSVL.

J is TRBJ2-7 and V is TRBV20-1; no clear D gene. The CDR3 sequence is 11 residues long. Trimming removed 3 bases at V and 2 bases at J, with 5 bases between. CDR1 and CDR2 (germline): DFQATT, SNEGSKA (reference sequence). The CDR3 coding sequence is TGCAGTGCTAGCGGAGCCTACGAGCAGTACTTC. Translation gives CSASGAYEQYF.

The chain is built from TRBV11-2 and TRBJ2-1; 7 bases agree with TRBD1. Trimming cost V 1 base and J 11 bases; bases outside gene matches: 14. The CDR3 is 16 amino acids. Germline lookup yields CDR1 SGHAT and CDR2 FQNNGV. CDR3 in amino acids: CASSLVTSLTGPKQFF. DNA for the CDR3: TGTGCCAGCAGCTTAGTTACTTCGCTGACAGGGCCCAAGCAGTTCTTC.

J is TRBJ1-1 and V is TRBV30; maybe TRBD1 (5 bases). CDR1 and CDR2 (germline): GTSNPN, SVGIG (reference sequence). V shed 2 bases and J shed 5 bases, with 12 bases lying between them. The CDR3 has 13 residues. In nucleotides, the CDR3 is TGTGCCTGGAGTCAGGGCGGGGGGACTGAAGCTTTCTTT. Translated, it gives CAWSQGGGTEAFF.

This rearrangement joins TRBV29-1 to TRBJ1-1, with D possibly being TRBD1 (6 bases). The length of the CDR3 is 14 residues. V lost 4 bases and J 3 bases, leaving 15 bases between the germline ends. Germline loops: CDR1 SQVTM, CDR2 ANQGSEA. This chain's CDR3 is CSVVAGGAHTEAFF. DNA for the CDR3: TGCAGCGTTGTTGCGGGGGGCGCGCACACTGAAGCTTTCTTT.

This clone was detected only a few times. CDR3 nucleotides: TGTGCCAGCACCAGGGCACTCACAGATACGCAGTATTTT. It specifies CASTRALTDTQYF. The chain carries TRBV6-1 and TRBJ2-3; possibly TRBD1 for D (5 bases). CDR1 and CDR2 from the germline V gene are MNHNS and SASEGT. The CDR3 spans 13 residues. The ends were cut back, 7 bases at V and 2 bases at J, with 10 bases in the middle.

CDR3 sequence: CASSQDGRVHGYTF. In DNA, the CDR3 is TGTGCCAGCAGCCAAGATGGCAGGGTACATGGCTACACCTTC. J is TRBJ1-2 and V is TRBV14; perhaps TRBD1 as D (5 bases). V lost 0 bases and J 6 bases, leaving 11 bases between the germline ends. The V gene's germline CDR1 is SGHDN and CDR2 FVKESK. The CDR3 has 14 residues.

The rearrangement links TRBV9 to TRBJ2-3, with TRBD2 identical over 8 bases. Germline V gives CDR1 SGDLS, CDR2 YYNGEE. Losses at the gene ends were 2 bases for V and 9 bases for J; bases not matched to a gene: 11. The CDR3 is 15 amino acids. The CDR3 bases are TGTGCCAGCAGCGTTCCCGGGGGTAGCGGGGTAACGCAGTATTTT. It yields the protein CASSVPGGSGVTQYF.